This T cell receptor beta chain was observed in a study of OX40 agonist ivuxolimab in advanced cancers. Libraries were prepared by immunoSEQ multiplex PCR; TCRdb keeps only in-frame clonotypes and omits some of them. The table has tens of thousands of clones, 87% seen once. Trimming stripped 5 bases from V and 0 bases from J, with 18 bases between. This CDR3 is 17 amino acids long. CDR1 is SEHNR and CDR2 is FQNEAQ in the germline V gene (reference sequence). The sequence was obtained from an adult with an advanced solid tumor such as melanoma, head and neck, liver or kidney cancer. This material consisted of CD4+ or CD8+ T cells sorted from blood, taken in a trial of the OX40 agonist ivuxolimab. This sequence joins TRBV7-9 and TRBJ2-3; no clear D. DNA of the CDR3: TGTGCCAGCAGCGCCATTAAGGACCGCGCTAGCACAGATACGCAGTATTTT. Protein sequence: CASSAIKDRASTDTQYF.